A selection of T cell receptor beta chains follows, all from one sample in a study of cytomegalovirus exposure and HLA in healthy donors. The repertoire was sequenced with immunoSEQ multiplex PCR; TCRdb's copy has only in-frame clones and lacks some. The sample has about 91,000 clones, more than 55% seen once. The sample was PBMCs. The receptor source for this set is a human donor in good health. CDR3s leave out the opening cysteine and the closing phenylalanine or tryptophan. The order of the fields is CDR3 protein, J gene, V gene.

cdr3_aa: ASSGPTVAGNTIY; j_call: TRBJ1-3; v_call: TRBV6-1
cdr3_aa: ASSIHSGSSSYEQY; j_call: TRBJ2-7; v_call: TRBV7-9
cdr3_aa: ASRLDRRWYEQY; j_call: TRBJ2-7; v_call: TRBV7-2
cdr3_aa: SAREYYEQY; j_call: TRBJ2-7; v_call: TRBV20-1
cdr3_aa: ASSVDRNTEAF; j_call: TRBJ1-1; v_call: TRBV7-3
cdr3_aa: ASSQDLGRGGETQY; j_call: TRBJ2-5; v_call: TRBV4-1
cdr3_aa: SVSGGYEQY; j_call: NA; v_call: TRBV29-1
cdr3_aa: ASSPHGTSGYNEQF; j_call: TRBJ2-1; v_call: TRBV7-3
cdr3_aa: ATSRDIGTSGGQLGEQY; j_call: TRBJ2-7; v_call: TRBV15
cdr3_aa: AWSVPTGGYNTGELF; j_call: TRBJ2-2; v_call: TRBV30
cdr3_aa: ASSKDRAGNTIY; j_call: TRBJ1-3; v_call: TRBV2
cdr3_aa: ASRPLTGYDYGYT; j_call: TRBJ1-2; v_call: TRBV5-1
cdr3_aa: ASSGGTGGADTQY; j_call: TRBJ2-3; v_call: TRBV5-1
cdr3_aa: ASSIQGGYNSPLH; j_call: TRBJ1-6; v_call: TRBV6-5
cdr3_aa: ASSFTGGGRFYGYT; j_call: TRBJ1-2; v_call: TRBV5-5
cdr3_aa: SVEQNYGYT; j_call: TRBJ1-2; v_call: TRBV29-1
cdr3_aa: ASSPRMFNEQY; j_call: NA; v_call: TRBV7-2
cdr3_aa: ASSLNPTSGGTDTQY; j_call: TRBJ2-3; v_call: TRBV7-2
cdr3_aa: ATSSRTGAGNTIY; j_call: TRBJ1-3; v_call: TRBV15
cdr3_aa: ASSSRTRRSGANVLT; j_call: TRBJ2-6; v_call: TRBV7-8
cdr3_aa: ASSTTGYGSQH; j_call: TRBJ1-5; v_call: TRBV7-8
cdr3_aa: ASREQGASGNTIY; j_call: TRBJ1-3; v_call: TRBV2
cdr3_aa: ASGTVGGYIDTQY; j_call: TRBJ2-3; v_call: TRBV12-5
cdr3_aa: ASSQDKTGARTQY; j_call: TRBJ2-3; v_call: TRBV4-3
cdr3_aa: ASSLAGQGNEKLF; j_call: TRBJ1-4; v_call: TRBV13
cdr3_aa: ASSGGGPIPALEETQY; j_call: TRBJ2-5; v_call: TRBV9
cdr3_aa: ASSMTRPGEQY; j_call: TRBJ2-7; v_call: TRBV7-3
cdr3_aa: ASSDRGTSGGPVAQY; j_call: TRBJ2-5; v_call: TRBV6-4
cdr3_aa: ASSALPSTPRGADTQY; j_call: TRBJ2-3; v_call: TRBV18
cdr3_aa: ASSFKRQGATDTQY; j_call: TRBJ2-3; v_call: TRBV5-1
cdr3_aa: ASSQERGGYGYT; j_call: TRBJ1-2; v_call: TRBV4-3
cdr3_aa: ASSYPGSAF; j_call: TRBJ1-1; v_call: TRBV6-5
cdr3_aa: ASSPNGAKNIQY; j_call: TRBJ2-4; v_call: TRBV19
cdr3_aa: ASNRQGVSETQY; j_call: TRBJ2-5; v_call: TRBV5-8
cdr3_aa: ASSPLQGTEAF; j_call: TRBJ1-1; v_call: TRBV18
cdr3_aa: ASSPRTGGVDSPLH; j_call: TRBJ1-6; v_call: TRBV5-1
cdr3_aa: ATSRTSNSYEQY; j_call: TRBJ2-7; v_call: TRBV15
cdr3_aa: ASSSRTSGGVRSGANVLT; j_call: TRBJ2-6; v_call: TRBV7-8
cdr3_aa: ASSLIGLATDTQY; j_call: TRBJ2-3; v_call: TRBV5-1
cdr3_aa: ATSRDKTGLGNQPQH; j_call: TRBJ1-5; v_call: TRBV15
cdr3_aa: ASSLDNRVGGKKLF; j_call: TRBJ1-4; v_call: TRBV11-3